These 23 T cell receptor beta chains share one sample of origin, sequenced in a study of T cell repertoires in cytomegalovirus infection. Each CDR3 protein gets one entry after TCRdb re-called the reads with MiXCR. Among 450,000 to 600,000 distinct CDR3 sequences listed, around 10% were seen once. Sequenced input: PBMCs. The source is a human donor in good health (CMV status not recorded). Some clones in this sample may be carry-over from other donors' samples.

The table lists this clonotype with many counts. This chain links TRBV7-9 with TRBJ1-2, with TRBD1 as a possible D gene (6 bases). The CDR3 is 14 residues long. Germline V gives CDR1 SEHNR, CDR2 FQNEAQ (reference sequence). Trimming left V 1 base short and J 6 bases short, with 12 bases between. The CDR3 coding sequence is TGTGCCAGCAGCTTAGTTAGGGGGGCAGATGGCTACACCTTC. This codes for CASSLVRGADGYTF.

This clonotype showed up many times. The chain links TRBV7-2 to TRBJ2-5; 10 bases match TRBD2. Per germline, CDR1 SGHTA and CDR2 FQGNSA. Losses at the gene ends were 2 bases for V and 5 bases for J; bases not matched to a gene: 8. There are 16 residues in the CDR3. This chain's CDR3 is CASSLRPSGRWETQYF. In DNA, the CDR3 is TGTGCCAGCAGCTTACGGCCTAGCGGGAGATGGGAGACCCAGTACTTC.

This clonotype was seen ten or more times. The V gene is TRBV7-2, the J gene TRBJ2-7; D is uncertain. The V gene lost 3 bases and the J gene lost 3 bases, with 12 bases spanning the gap. The CDR3 runs 14 residues. The germline gives CDR1 SGHTA, CDR2 FQGNSA. Here the CDR3 reads CASSFGFSFYEQYF. CDR3 DNA sequence: TGTGCCAGCAGCTTCGGATTCAGCTTCTACGAGCAGTACTTC.

Ten or more counts support this clonotype. The chain uses TRBV5-1 and TRBJ2-1; D may be TRBD2 (6 bases). Germline loops: CDR1 SGHRS, CDR2 YFSETQ. V lost 5 bases, J lost 9 bases, and 12 bases lay in between. This CDR3 comprises 12 residues. The CDR3 here is CASRSTGGEQFF. The CDR3, as DNA: TGCGCCAGCAGATCGACCGGGGGTGAGCAGTTCTTC.

This clonotype was seen ten or more times. The chain employs TRBV15 and TRBJ1-2; no firm D call. V was trimmed by 0 bases and J by 2 bases, leaving 7 bases between them. The CDR3 has 14 amino acids. Germline assignment: CDR1 LNHNV and CDR2 YYDKDF (reference sequence). The CDR3 reads CATSRDRENYGYTF. As DNA, the CDR3 is TGTGCCACCAGCAGAGATCGAGAAAACTATGGCTACACCTTC.

CDR3 nucleotides: TGCAGTGCTAAAGTGGGGGCGGGGGATATGGAGACCCAGTACTTC. Translating it yields CSAKVGAGDMETQYF. The chain is built from TRBV20-1 and TRBJ2-5; a weak D match, TRBD2 (7 bases). The CDR3 is made up of 15 amino acids. Trimming removed 4 bases at V and 5 bases at J, with 20 bases between. CDR1 and CDR2 (germline): DFQATT, SNEGSKA (reference sequence).

This clonotype has a count of ten or more. This rearrangement joins TRBV4-2 to TRBJ1-1, with D possibly matching TRBD1 (6 bases). From germline, CDR1 is LGHNA and CDR2 YNFKEQ. There are 18 residues in the CDR3. V dropped 6 bases and J dropped 0 bases, with 23 bases sitting between them. This CDR3 is CASRRGVITEGMNTEAFF. The CDR3 DNA reads TGTGCCAGCAGAAGGGGGGTCATTACAGAGGGGATGAACACTGAAGCTTTCTTT.

This clonotype was counted at least ten times. The J gene is TRBJ2-1, the V gene TRBV6-1; 9 nucleotides line up with TRBD2. Germline CDR1 is MNHNS and CDR2 is SASEGT. J was trimmed by 4 bases and V by 0 bases; bases with no gene match: 4. The length of the CDR3 is 16 residues. CDR3 coding DNA: TGTGCCAGCAGTGAAGCGCTGGCGGGGGGGTACAATGAGCAGTTCTTC. Protein product: CASSEALAGGYNEQFF.

The chain uses TRBV27 and TRBJ1-2; perhaps TRBD1 as D (5 bases). Trimming left V 3 bases short and J 7 bases short, with 12 bases between. The CDR3 loop spans 13 amino acids. Germline V gives CDR1 MNHEY, CDR2 SMNVEV (reference sequence). The DNA for the CDR3 is TGTGCCAGCAGTTTTTCCTCTGGGGGTGGCTACACCTTC. This encodes CASSFSSGGGYTF.

This clonotype was seen repeatedly, ten times or more. V gene TRBV5-6 combines with J gene TRBJ1-5; 7 positions match TRBD1. Looked up from germline, CDR1 is SGHDT and CDR2 is YYEEEE. The CDR3 length is 15 residues. Germline trimming cut 3 bases from V and 0 bases from J; bases unmatched to any gene: 3. Here the CDR3 reads CASSYGTASNQPQHF. The CDR3 bases are TGTGCCAGCAGCTACGGGACAGCTAGCAATCAGCCCCAGCATTTT.

V usage is TRBV24-1 and J usage is TRBJ2-1; 7 bases match TRBD2. The CDR3 spans 15 residues. Germline V gives CDR1 KGHDR, CDR2 SFDVKD. Germline trimming cut 7 bases from V and 1 base from J; bases unmatched to any gene: 6. The DNA of the CDR3 is TGTGCCACCAGCCTTGAACTAGCGTCCTACAATGAGCAGTTCTTC. As protein: CATSLELASYNEQFF.

This clonotype was detected many times. This chain uses TRBV28 with TRBJ1-5; TRBD1 is a possible D gene (5 bases). Germline CDR1 is MDHEN and CDR2 is SYDVKM. The CDR3 sequence is 18 residues long. V was cut by 5 bases and J by 2 bases, with 22 bases left in between. DNA of the CDR3: TGTGCCAGCAGTACCACGAGGGGACGGAGTGTTGGCAATCAGCCCCAGCATTTT. This encodes CASSTTRGRSVGNQPQHF. The full variable domain, completed using reference TRBV28 and TRBJ1-5, is DVKVTQSSRYLVKRTGEKVFLECVQDMDHENMFWYRQDPGLGLRLIYFSYDVKMKEKGDIPEGYSVSREKKERFSLILESASTNQTSMYLCASSTTRGRSVGNQPQHFGDGTRLSIL.

In its sample, this clonotype was seen many times. This chain uses TRBV5-6 with TRBJ1-5; D gene unclear. Deletions cut 0 bases from V and 4 bases from J, with 14 bases between. Germline V gene data show CDR1 as SGHDT and CDR2 as YYEEEE. This CDR3 has 16 amino acids. The CDR3 nucleotides are TGTGCCAGCAGCTTGGTGTCCCAGGCCCAAAATCAGCCCCAGCATTTT. It is translated as CASSLVSQAQNQPQHF.

This clonotype was seen many times. The rearrangement joins TRBV10-3 to TRBJ2-7; a possible D gene is TRBD2 (7 bases). Germline V gives CDR1 ENHRY, CDR2 SYGVKD. The CDR3 sequence is 16 residues long. Trimming removed 3 bases from V and 6 bases from J, with 21 bases in between. In DNA, the CDR3 is TGTGCCATCAGTGACCCGGTTACCGGGGGGCCCCTCGAGCAGTACTTC. Amino acids: CAISDPVTGGPLEQYF.

In its sample, this clonotype was seen many times. The rearrangement joins TRBV7-2 to TRBJ1-2, with D possibly being TRBD1 (5 bases). Deletions cut 1 base from V and 6 bases from J, with 12 bases between. The CDR3 has 14 amino acids. The germline CDR1 and CDR2 sequences are SGHTA and FQGNSA. The CDR3 bases are TGTGCCAGCAGCTTAGTCCGACAGCCCGATGGCTACACCTTC. Protein sequence: CASSLVRQPDGYTF.

The table lists this clonotype with many counts. V usage is TRBV15 and J usage is TRBJ2-5, with D unresolved. The V gene's germline CDR1 is LNHNV and CDR2 YYDKDF (reference sequence). The V gene lost 0 bases and the J gene lost 2 bases, with 10 bases spanning the gap. There are 15 residues in the CDR3. Written as DNA, the CDR3 is TGTGCCACCAGCAGAGAGAAACAGAGTCAAGAGACCCAGTACTTC. This encodes CATSREKQSQETQYF.

This clonotype was found many times. The chain joins TRBV12-5 to TRBJ1-1; 8 nucleotides line up with TRBD1. CDR1 is LGHNT and CDR2 is FRNRAP in the germline V gene. After removal of 3 bases from V and 4 bases from J, the junction contained 4 bases not matched to a gene. The CDR3 covers 14 residues. CDR3 protein: CASGFNTGGTEAFF. The CDR3 DNA follows: TGTGCTAGTGGTTTCAATACAGGGGGCACTGAAGCTTTCTTT.

This clonotype was found many times. This rearrangement joins TRBV28 to TRBJ2-7, with TRBD1 matching 7 bases. CDR1 and CDR2 (germline): MDHEN, SYDVKM. The V segment lost 1 base and the J segment 6 bases; nucleotides outside the gene matches: 3. This CDR3 spans 13 amino acids. The CDR3 spells CASSLFQGVEQYF. The CDR3 region has the DNA TGTGCCAGCAGTTTATTTCAGGGGGTCGAGCAGTACTTC.

This clonotype has at least ten counts. The chain carries TRBV6-2 or TRBV6-3 and TRBJ1-1; D unclear. V lost 4 bases and J 11 bases, leaving 14 bases between the germline ends. The CDR3 loop spans 12 amino acids. The V gene's germline CDR1 is MNHEY and CDR2 SVGEGT. CDR3 nucleotides: TGTGCCAGCAGTTCTTATCTAGGGTCGGCTTTCTTT. Its translation: CASSSYLGSAFF.

The V and J genes are TRBV20-1 and TRBJ2-1; 9 bases align to TRBD2. With 6 bases clipped from V and 5 bases from J, the junction kept 14 bases outside the gene matches. Germline CDR1 reads DFQATT; CDR2 reads SNEGSKA (reference sequence). This CDR3 has 16 residues. The CDR3 reads CSARSATSGPNNEQFF. The CDR3 nucleotides read TGCAGTGCGCGGTCTGCCACTAGCGGGCCCAACAATGAGCAGTTCTTC.

This clonotype has a count of ten or more. This chain uses TRBV29-1 with TRBJ2-1, with D perhaps matching TRBD2 (7 bases). Germline V gene sequence: CDR1 SQVTM, CDR2 ANQGSEA. Between the trimmed V and J ends, which lost 2 bases and 5 bases, there was a span of 16 bases. The CDR3 is 15 amino acids. The chain's CDR3 is CSVERGRGMDNEQFF. The CDR3 DNA sequence: TGCAGCGTTGAAAGGGGGAGGGGTATGGACAATGAGCAGTTCTTC.

Many counts were recorded for this clonotype. The chain is built from TRBV5-4 and TRBJ2-2; no definite D call. This CDR3 spans 14 amino acids. The V end was cut by 5 bases, the J end by 6 bases, with 14 bases between. CDR1 is SGHNT, CDR2 YYREEE, per germline (reference sequence). CDR3 residues: CASSPGWAPGELFF. Written as DNA, the CDR3 is TGTGCCAGCAGTCCCGGATGGGCACCCGGGGAGCTGTTTTTT.

V gene TRBV7-9 combines with J gene TRBJ2-1; a weak D match, TRBD1 (6 bases). Germline values: CDR1 SEHNR, CDR2 FQNEAQ (reference sequence). V shed 2 bases and J shed 9 bases, with 23 bases lying between them. The CDR3 spans 17 residues. The DNA of the CDR3 is TGTGCCAGCAGCTTAACAGGGTCTTCTTCAGTGAGTGGTGAGCAGTTCTTC. It encodes CASSLTGSSSVSGEQFF.